This T cell receptor (beta chain) originates from a study of multiple sclerosis patients with progressive multifocal leukoencephalopathy. Study-wide findings and caveats: Most PML patients had lower entropy, suggesting less diverse TRB repertoires.

Measured with immunoSEQ multiplex PCR; TCRdb has only the in-frame clones, and not every one. This repertoire shows 29,000 or so clones, about 90% found once; its top ten account for approximately 1.5%. Turning to this clone: Its antigen is as yet unknown.

The time point denotes: 5 to 6 months of natalizumab therapy. Samples T1 and T2 were drawn at 6 and 12 months of therapy, respectively. The material sequenced was PBMCs, taken from a patient treated with natalizumab. The origin of this receptor is a human donor with multiple sclerosis.

DNA of the CDR3: TGTGCCAGCAGCTTGTCGAACGGAGAGCAGTTCTTC. This gives the protein CASSLSNGEQFF. The rearrangement joins TRBV5-5 to TRBJ2-1; D remains unclear. Germline V gene lookup returns CDR1 SGHKS and CDR2 YYEKEE (reference sequence). V dropped 1 base and J dropped 10 bases, with 9 bases sitting between them. The CDR3 loop spans 12 amino acids.